These T cell receptor beta chains were read from a single sample in a study of CXCR3-negative and CXCR3-positive naive CD8 T cells. TCRdb reanalyzed the 5' RACE reads and collapses them to one entry per CDR3 protein, without DNA. This table holds about 6,800 distinct CDR3 sequences. The sequenced sample consisted of naive CXCR3- CD8+ T cells from blood. These receptors all come from a human donor in good health. Some clones in this sample may be carry-over from other donors' samples. Each CDR3 is given with its conserved first and last residue. The order of the fields is J gene, clone size, V gene, CDR3 protein. A clone size is listed for some rows: how often the clone was seen (once, few, many), or a class if it is expanded.

>TRBJ2-2|medium-sized|TRBV30
CAWSPDSLNTGELFF
>TRBJ2-5|NA|TRBV20-1
CSAREMASGRVLDRETQYF
>TRBJ2-1|medium-sized|TRBV20-1
CSARGLAGTKTYNEQFF
>TRBJ1-1|NA|TRBV7-9
CASSSGGTEAFF
>TRBJ1-5|NA|TRBV11-2
CASSPGGQGPRQPQHF
>TRBJ1-2|NA|TRBV19
CASSIGGVSYGYTF
>TRBJ1-2|medium-sized|TRBV5-1
CASSYLQGAEGYTF
>TRBJ2-6|NA|TRBV28
CASSLGEVSGGWVLTF
>TRBJ2-1|medium-sized|TRBV28
CASSLLADNEQFF
>TRBJ2-1|medium-sized|TRBV9
CASNLGQRDNEQFF
>TRBJ1-4|NA|TRBV28
CASSLRGSNEKLFF
>TRBJ2-3|medium-sized|TRBV6-6
CASSYYTAGASTDTQYF
>TRBJ2-1|medium-sized|TRBV27
CASSVNREALGYNEQFF
>TRBJ2-1|medium-sized|TRBV2
CASRTSGRINNEQFF
>TRBJ2-1|medium-sized|TRBV25-1
CASSISGSPNEQFF
>TRBJ2-7|medium-sized|TRBV5-1
CASSSPGQGEYEQYF
>TRBJ2-2|NA|TRBV19
CASSLAGGPAGELFF
>TRBJ2-2|medium-sized|TRBV29-1
CSVGVNGELFF
>TRBJ2-2|medium-sized|TRBV29-1
CSAAGTTNTGELFF
>TRBJ2-7|NA|TRBV20-1
CSVTLDRGAYEQYF
>TRBJ2-1|medium-sized|TRBV28
CASSVGYNEQFF
>TRBJ1-1|NA|TRBV4-3
CASSQDDRDGTEAFF
>TRBJ2-1|NA|TRBV28
CASSLRGNEQFF
>TRBJ2-3|NA|TRBV7-7
CASSLAGPPDTQYF
>TRBJ2-1|medium-sized|TRBV9
CASSVEGRDEQFF
>TRBJ1-6|NA|TRBV28
CASSLYRETYNSPLHF
>TRBJ1-2|NA|TRBV12-3/TRBV12-4
CASEGLEVGYTF
>TRBJ2-3|NA|TRBV5-1
CASSLVSTDTQYF
>TRBJ1-1|medium-sized|TRBV12-3/TRBV12-4
CASSQGPGTEAFF
>TRBJ1-1|medium-sized|TRBV4-1
CASSQLGGTEAFF
>TRBJ1-4|medium-sized|TRBV7-9
CASSADGAHEKLFF
>TRBJ2-1|medium-sized|TRBV5-1
CASRIAGGLYNEQFF
>TRBJ2-5|medium-sized|TRBV4-2
CASSQAIQTQETQYF